This T cell receptor (beta chain) emerged from a study of blood T cell repertoires in COVID-19 (dated by TCRdb to 2020 to 2022). About the full investigation: Collaborator samples came from the United States, Italy and Spain and covered acute and convalescent phases of COVID-19. The repertoires were released in a freely available public database meant as a resource for research on the immune response to SARS-CoV-2. The dataset comprised deeply sampled blood TCRbeta repertoires from subjects exposed to, actively infected with, or recovered from COVID-19. Where available, HLA class I and class II types were obtained from metadata supplied by the sample provider rather than from assay-based typing. The material from the prospective study consisted of cDNA or gDNA derived from T cells, B-cell-depleted T cells, or PBMCs. Samples came from the ongoing ImmuneRACE study (first 160 participants) plus 1,254 subjects from 6 global collaborators. A de-identified subject ID, COVID-19 status, age in years and sex were almost always included in the sample metadata.

CDR1 and CDR2 are read off the germline V gene as SGDLS and YYNGEE. Trimming takes 2 bases off V and 0 bases off J; junction bases not matched to a gene: 5. The CDR3 numbers 15 residues from cysteine through phenylalanine. Only the CDR3 DNA is retained, 45 bases long and in frame from the first base. The immunoSEQ Assay, a bias-controlled multiplex PCR, was used to amplify TCRbeta CDR3 regions from genomic DNA. The study's processing was this. The number of nucleated cells in each sample was estimated by amplification of reference gene primers within the assay. Sequence reads were collapsed and filtered to measure the absolute abundance of every unique TCRbeta CDR3 rearrangement. Productive Simpson clonality was computed per sample as the square root of Simpson's diversity index over productive rearrangements. The table was pulled from immuneACCESS by TCRdb, which kept in-frame rearrangements only. Such tables lose some clones; where checked, under half of the loss comes from unresolved V genes, and the rest has no known cause. V, J and clone size were drawn from that table, and D and trimming were deduced from the DNA. This sample holds a few hundred thousand clones; about 88% were observed only once. The biggest ten clones account for about 18% of the sample.

Broad study findings and their caveats: The quantity of clinical and demographic metadata differed by source and by participant and was supplied without curation.

Concerning this clone: Its antigen is not yet known. Nothing much larger sits one base from this clone, and base qualities are not available.

One collaborating source in Seattle enrolled patients while the patients were actively infected and followed the patients over time throughout the course of disease. Collaborating institutions collected whole blood in K2EDTA tubes following their own protocols. Collaborator samples were shipped for TCRbeta analysis as frozen whole blood, isolated PBMCs, or DNA extracted from either sample type. This TCR came from a man aged 50-59 years with COVID-19, enrolled during active disease. The rearranged chain carries TRBV9 and TRBJ2-7; 7 bases in between match TRBD2. Input material: peripheral blood. The CDR3 region: CASSVSGSHSYEQYF. The nucleotide sequence reads TGTGCCAGCAGCGTTAGCGGGTCCCACTCCTACGAGCAGTACTTC. This CDR3, with the reference TRBV9 and TRBJ2-7 proteins standing in past its ends, gives the full variable domain DSGVTQTPKHLITATGQRVTLRCSPRSGDLSVYWYQQSLDQGLQFLIQYYNGEERAKGNILERFSAQQFPDLHSELNLSSLELGDSALYFCASSVSGSHSYEQYFGPGTRLTVT.